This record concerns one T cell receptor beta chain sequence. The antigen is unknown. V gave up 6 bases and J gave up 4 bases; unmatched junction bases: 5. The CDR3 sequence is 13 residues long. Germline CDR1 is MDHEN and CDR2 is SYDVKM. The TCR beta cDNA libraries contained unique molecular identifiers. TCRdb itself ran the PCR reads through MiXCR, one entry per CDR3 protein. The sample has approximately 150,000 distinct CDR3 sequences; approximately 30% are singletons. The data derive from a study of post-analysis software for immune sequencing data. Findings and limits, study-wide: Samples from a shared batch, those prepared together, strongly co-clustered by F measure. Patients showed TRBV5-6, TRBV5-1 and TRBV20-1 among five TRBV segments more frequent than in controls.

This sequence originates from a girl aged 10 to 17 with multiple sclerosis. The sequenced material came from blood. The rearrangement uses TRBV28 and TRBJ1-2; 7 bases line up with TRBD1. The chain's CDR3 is CASSLDRAYGYTF. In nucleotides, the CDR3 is TGTGCCAGCAGCCTAGACAGGGCCTATGGCTACACCTTC.